The 30 T cell receptor beta chains presented below share a single source sample, sequenced in a study of cytomegalovirus exposure and HLA in healthy donors. The PCR had 60 Vbeta and 13 Jbeta primers. Measured with immunoSEQ multiplex PCR; TCRdb has only the in-frame clones, and not every one. The data contain 160,000 or so clones, approximately 80% of them singletons. The sample consisted of PBMCs. The source of these receptors is a man aged 18 to 35 in good health and CMV-seropositive.

This chain uses TRBV4-1 with TRBJ1-3; D gene ambiguous. Germline V CDR1 and CDR2: MGHRA, YSYEKL. The V gene lost 1 base and the J gene lost 4 bases, with 14 bases spanning the gap. The CDR3 extends over 16 amino acids. CDR3 protein: CASSQGSPSGGNTIYF. The CDR3 DNA sequence: TGCGCCAGCAGCCAAGGGTCTCCCTCGGGAGGAAACACCATATATTTT.

This CDR3 reads CASSLGASGRTYNEQFF. CDR3 coding DNA: TGTGCCAGCAGCTTGGGCGCTAGCGGGAGGACCTACAATGAGCAGTTCTTC. This chain joins TRBV5-4 and TRBJ2-1; 11 positions match TRBD2. V gave up 0 bases and J gave up 2 bases; unmatched junction bases: 4. The CDR3 sequence is 17 residues long. The germline V gene has CDR1 SGHNT and CDR2 YYREEE (reference sequence).

The rearrangement links TRBV19 to TRBJ1-1; possible D gene TRBD1, 6 bases. Trimming removed 1 base from V and 8 bases from J, with 14 bases in between. CDR1 is LNHDA and CDR2 is SQIVND in the germline V gene (reference sequence). This CDR3 has 14 residues. The CDR3 region has the DNA TGTGCCAGTAGTATAGCCGAGGGCAGGGGAGAAGCTTTCTTT. It encodes CASSIAEGRGEAFF.

The chain recombines TRBV2 with TRBJ2-7, with D maybe TRBD1 (6 bases). The germline V gene encodes CDR1 SNHLY and CDR2 FYNNEI. With 8 bases removed from V and 5 bases from J, the gap between germline ends came to 22 bases. The CDR3 extends over 15 amino acids. CDR3 sequence: CASLLEEAGDDEQYF. The CDR3 DNA reads TGTGCCAGCCTACTCGAAGAGGCAGGGGACGACGAGCAGTACTTC.

This clone was found a few times. The chain links TRBV19 to TRBJ1-5; 12 nucleotides match TRBD1. The CDR3 is 16 residues long. V shed 7 bases, J shed 3 bases, and the junction held 7 bases outside the gene matches. Per germline, CDR1 LNHDA and CDR2 SQIVND (reference sequence). The CDR3 nucleotides are TGTGCCAGTACCGCCGGGACAGGGGGCTACAATCAGCCCCAGCATTTT. It yields the protein CASTAGTGGYNQPQHF.

V is TRBV13 and J is TRBJ1-3, with 8 positions matching TRBD1. This CDR3 has 15 amino acids. CDR1 and CDR2 (germline): PRHDT, FYEKMQ (reference sequence). Trimming took 4 bases from V and 4 from J; bases not matched to a gene: 6. The CDR3 reads CASSSQGADGNTIYF. CDR3 bases: TGTGCCAGCAGCTCCCAGGGGGCGGACGGAAACACCATATATTTT.

The rearrangement links TRBV6-5 to TRBJ2-7, with 11 bases aligning to TRBD2. The CDR3 is made up of 15 amino acids. Germline V CDR1 and CDR2: MNHEY, SVGAGI. The J segment lost 4 bases and the V segment lost 8 bases, leaving 10 bases of the junction unmatched. The CDR3 nucleotides read TGTGCCAGCCGGCGAGGACTAGCGGGTCTATACGAGCAGTACTTC. As protein: CASRRGLAGLYEQYF.

This rearrangement joins TRBV23-1 to TRBJ1-5; D is uncertain. TRBV23-1 is an ORF; its function is uncertain. Trimming shortened V by 0 bases and J by 15 bases, and 9 bases separated the two germline ends. The CDR3 contains 11 residues. The chain's CDR3 is CASSQSVPRHF. The CDR3 bases are TGCGCCAGCAGTCAATCGGTCCCCAGGCATTTT.

The V call is TRBV4-1, the J call TRBJ1-1, with D tentatively TRBD1 (5 bases). The CDR3 has 16 residues. Per germline, CDR1 MGHRA and CDR2 YSYEKL. V lost 0 bases and J lost 1, with 12 bases in between. In nucleotides, the CDR3 is TGCGCCAGCAGCCAAGAACCCAGGGTAGGGAACACTGAAGCTTTCTTT. Residues: CASSQEPRVGNTEAFF.

The chain joins TRBV7-2 to TRBJ2-3; TRBD1 might be the D (5 bases). The CDR3 consists of 12 residues. V lost 4 bases, J lost 5 bases, and 7 bases lay in between. Germline CDR1 is SGHTA and CDR2 is FQGNSA. The CDR3: CASSSRGDTQYF. DNA for the CDR3: TGTGCCAGCAGCTCTAGGGGAGATACGCAGTATTTT. The variable domain in full, completed from reference TRBV7-2 and TRBJ2-3, reads GAGVSQSPSNKVTEKGKDVELRCDPISGHTALYWYRQSLGQGLEFLIYFQGNSAPDKSGLPSDRFSAERTGGSVSTLTIQRTQQEDSAVYLCASSSRGDTQYFGPGTRLTVL.

CDR3 sequence (DNA): TGTGCCACCAGCAGAGGACTAGCGGGAGACCAAGAGACCCAGTACTTC. The encoded protein is CATSRGLAGDQETQYF. The chain joins TRBV15 to TRBJ2-5; 12 positions match TRBD2. Per germline, CDR1 LNHNV and CDR2 YYDKDF (reference sequence). Losses at the gene ends were 1 base for V and 0 bases for J; bases not matched to a gene: 0. This CDR3 is 16 amino acids long.

The chain links TRBV2 to TRBJ2-1; TRBD1 matches at 8 bases. The V gene end was trimmed by 2 bases and the J gene end by 2 bases; junction bases not matched to a gene: 11. Germline values: CDR1 SNHLY, CDR2 FYNNEI. The CDR3 has 18 amino acids. DNA of the CDR3: TGTGCCAGCAGTGAATCAGGGGGCGGGGTCATCCCCTACAATGAGCAGTTCTTC. Translating it yields CASSESGGGVIPYNEQFF.

V is TRBV7-3 and J is TRBJ2-7; weak D call: TRBD2 (6 bases). The CDR3 runs to 14 residues. The germline gives CDR1 SGHTA, CDR2 FQGTGA. The ends were cut back, 3 bases at V and 2 bases at J, with 11 bases in the middle. The CDR3 region has the DNA TGTGCCAGCAGCTTTGACGGGGGACCCTACGAGCAGTACTTC. This gives the protein CASSFDGGPYEQYF.

The CDR3 DNA reads TGCGCCAGCAGCCTGGGATGGGCAGGGGATAGCAATCAGCCCCAGCATTTT. This codes for CASSLGWAGDSNQPQHF. The chain employs TRBV4-1 and TRBJ1-5; maybe TRBD1 (6 bases). There are 17 residues in the CDR3. Between the trimmed V and J ends, which lost 4 bases and 0 bases, there was a span of 16 bases. Germline V CDR1 and CDR2: MGHRA, YSYEKL.

This clone was seen once. The chain uses TRBV7-6 and TRBJ2-5; 9 positions match TRBD2. CDR1 is SGHVS and CDR2 is FNYEAQ in the germline V gene. This CDR3 has 15 amino acids. After removal of 7 bases from V and 5 bases from J, the junction contained 11 bases not matched to a gene. Written as DNA, the CDR3 is TGTGCCAGCACCCCGGCGGGGGGGCGCTGGGAGACCCAGTACTTC. It codes for CASTPAGGRWETQYF.

This sequence joins TRBV4-2 and TRBJ1-5; TRBD1 aligns across 8 bases. Trimming cost V 1 base and J 2 bases; bases outside gene matches: 4. The CDR3 has 16 residues. Germline V gene lookup returns CDR1 LGHNA and CDR2 YNFKEQ. The CDR3 coding sequence is TGTGCCAGCAGCCAAGTACAGGGGGGTGGCAATCAGCCCCAGCATTTT. Its translation: CASSQVQGGGNQPQHF.

The V and J genes are TRBV30 and TRBJ1-1; TRBD1 matches at 7 bases. J lost 0 bases, V lost 2 bases, and 3 bases had no gene match. Germline V lookup: CDR1 GTSNPN, CDR2 SVGIG (reference sequence). CDR3 length: 14 residues. For the CDR3, the DNA is TGTGCCTGGAGTAGGGGACAGCTGAACACTGAAGCTTTCTTT. This translates into CAWSRGQLNTEAFF.

The V and J genes are TRBV4-1 and TRBJ2-3; no clear D gene. The CDR3 contains 15 residues. V was trimmed by 0 bases and J by 4 bases, leaving 11 bases between them. CDR1 is MGHRA, CDR2 YSYEKL, per germline. The CDR3 region is CASSQDGSWPDTQYF. CDR3 DNA sequence: TGCGCCAGCAGCCAAGATGGTTCCTGGCCAGATACGCAGTATTTT.

The chain uses TRBV6-1 and TRBJ1-2; TRBD1 agrees at 8 bases. This CDR3 comprises 15 residues. Looked up from germline, CDR1 is MNHNS and CDR2 is SASEGT. With 2 bases clipped from V and 2 bases from J, the junction kept 4 bases outside the gene matches. The CDR3: CASSETRTGNYGYTF. In nucleotides, the CDR3 is TGTGCCAGCAGTGAAACCCGGACAGGGAACTATGGCTACACCTTC.

The chain employs TRBV4-1 and TRBJ1-5; D gene uncertain. Germline lookup yields CDR1 MGHRA and CDR2 YSYEKL. V was cut by 0 bases and J by 0 bases, with 21 bases left in between. The CDR3 contains 20 residues. CDR3 loop: CASSQDQAIKSRYSNQPQHF. The CDR3 coding sequence is TGCGCCAGCAGCCAAGATCAAGCGATAAAGTCGCGATATAGCAATCAGCCCCAGCATTTT.

This clone was picked up one time. The V gene is TRBV29-1, the J gene TRBJ1-4, with a tentative D call TRBD1 (6 bases). Germline CDR1 SQVTM, CDR2 ANQGSEA. CDR3 size: 11 residues. CDR3 residues: CSSARGEKLFF. The CDR3 nucleotides are TGCAGTTCAGCGAGGGGGGAAAAACTGTTTTTT. The full variable domain, in which reference TRBV29-1 and TRBJ1-4 provide the parts outside the CDR3, is SAVISQKPSRDICQRGTSLTIQCQVDSQVTMMFWYRQQPGQSLTLIATANQGSEATYESGFVIDKFPISRPNLTFSTLTVSNMSPEDSSIYLCSSARGEKLFFGSGTQLSVL.

The V gene is TRBV29-1, the J gene TRBJ2-2; 7 nucleotides line up with TRBD1. V gave up 5 bases and J gave up 5 bases; unmatched junction bases: 8. Germline assignment: CDR1 SQVTM and CDR2 ANQGSEA. The CDR3 runs to 14 residues. CDR3 sequence (DNA): TGCAGCGTTTTGAAGGGGGCTGGGACCGGGGAGCTGTTTTTT. This codes for CSVLKGAGTGELFF.

The chain couples TRBV18 to TRBJ2-2, with a weak D call TRBD2 (6 bases). V lost 2 bases to trimming and J lost 0 bases, with 7 bases between them. The CDR3 consists of 15 residues. The germline gives CDR1 KGHSH, CDR2 LQKENI. The CDR3 coding sequence is TGTGCCAGCTCACCATGGGGGGCGAACACCGGGGAGCTGTTTTTT. Translated: CASSPWGANTGELFF.

The J gene is TRBJ1-2, the V gene TRBV7-9, with TRBD1 matching over 7 bases. Germline CDR1 reads SEHNR; CDR2 reads FQNEAQ (reference sequence). The CDR3 runs 14 residues. With 5 bases clipped from V and 4 bases from J, the junction kept 7 bases outside the gene matches. The chain's CDR3 is CASSPTGMGYGYTF. Written as DNA, the CDR3 is TGTGCCAGCAGCCCGACAGGGATGGGCTATGGCTACACCTTC.

This chain joins TRBV19 and TRBJ1-5; D uncertain. The CDR3 is made up of 13 amino acids. Trimming removed 3 bases from V and 7 bases from J, with 10 bases in between. Germline V gene data show CDR1 as LNHDA and CDR2 as SQIVND (reference sequence). The CDR3 DNA reads as TGTGCCAGTAGTATCGACGGGGAACAGCCCCAGCATTTT. Translation gives CASSIDGEQPQHF.

This clone was seen a few times. The chain couples TRBV10-3 to TRBJ1-5, with no clear D. V shed 1 base and J shed 1 base, with 11 bases lying between them. The CDR3 extends over 16 amino acids. From germline, CDR1 is ENHRY and CDR2 SYGVKD. The CDR3 loop reads CAISEFGESSNQPQHF. For the CDR3, the DNA is TGTGCCATCAGTGAGTTTGGGGAGTCGAGCAATCAGCCCCAGCATTTT.

The V gene is TRBV6-5, the J gene TRBJ2-7, with D perhaps TRBD1 (5 bases). The CDR3 has 14 amino acids. The germline V gene has CDR1 MNHEY and CDR2 SVGAGI. Trimming removed 5 bases from V and 2 bases from J, with 13 bases in between. The CDR3 sequence: CASSTPGQTYEQYF. The CDR3 nucleotides read TGTGCCAGCAGTACCCCAGGGCAGACCTACGAGCAGTACTTC.

V usage is TRBV7-2 and J usage is TRBJ2-5; D may be TRBD2 (5 bases). V lost 1 base to trimming and J lost 6 bases, with 9 bases between them. CDR3 length equals 13 residues. Germline V CDR1 and CDR2: SGHTA, FQGNSA. CDR3 in DNA: TGTGCCAGCAGCTTAGTAAACGGGAAGACCCAGTACTTC. It yields the protein CASSLVNGKTQYF.

This clone was seen a handful of times. The CDR3 sequence: CASSPGTDYGYTF. CDR3 sequence (DNA): TGTGCCAGCTCACCGGGGACAGACTATGGCTACACCTTC. The rearrangement links TRBV18 to TRBJ1-2; 7 bases are a match to TRBD1. V gave up 3 bases and J gave up 3 bases; unmatched junction bases: 1. CDR3 length: 13 amino acids. Germline V lookup: CDR1 KGHSH, CDR2 LQKENI.

The chain is built from TRBV2 and TRBJ2-3; 10 bases align to TRBD1. V lost 6 bases and J lost 2; bases outside the gene matches: 5. Germline assignment: CDR1 SNHLY and CDR2 FYNNEI. This CDR3 spans 15 amino acids. CDR3 in DNA: TGTGCCAGCAGCGTTGGACAGGGGGTCACAGATACGCAGTATTTT. Its translation is CASSVGQGVTDTQYF.